This is a list of T cell receptor beta chains from one sample in a study of cytomegalovirus exposure and HLA in healthy donors. The table came from immunoSEQ multiplex PCR; TCRdb's copy has only in-frame clones and leaves some out. The data hold 150,000 or so clones, with approximately 81% observed a single time. The sample consisted of PBMCs. Receptor source: a male donor in good health and CMV-seronegative. CDR3s include the opening cysteine and the closing phenylalanine or tryptophan. Fields, in order: V gene, D gene, clone size, J gene, CDR3 protein, CDR3 DNA. A D gene is named only where the DNA matches it firmly. Expanded clones get a size class; other rows say once, few or many, or leave the size out.

TRBV4-3	-	-	TRBJ2-7	CASSQDYGGVRSSYEQYF	TGCGCCAGCAGCCAAGATTATGGAGGGGTCAGATCTTCCTACGAGCAGTACTTC
TRBV28	TRBD2	-	TRBJ2-7	CASSSSGSNYEQYF	TGTGCCAGCAGTTCCAGCGGGAGTAACTACGAGCAGTACTTC
TRBV10-3	-	-	TRBJ2-7	CATQKDSSYEQYF	TGTGCCACGCAGAAAGACAGCTCCTACGAGCAGTACTTC
TRBV25-1	-	-	TRBJ1-2	CASRGQPIDMGYTF	TGTGCCAGCAGGGGACAACCTATCGATATGGGCTACACCTTC
TRBV13	-	-	TRBJ2-3	CASSLGPRPHTDTQYF	TGTGCCAGCAGCTTAGGACCGCGCCCGCACACAGATACGCAGTATTTT
TRBV7-9	TRBD1	-	TRBJ2-7	CASSLGGDRASPYEQYF	TGTGCCAGCAGCTTAGGGGGGGACAGGGCCAGCCCCTACGAGCAGTACTTC
TRBV7-9	-	-	TRBJ2-5	CASGPDQETQYF	TGTGCCAGCGGCCCAGACCAAGAGACCCAGTACTTC
TRBV6-6	TRBD1	-	TRBJ1-4	CASSYYDRGREKLFF	TGTGCCAGCAGTTACTACGACAGGGGGCGTGAAAAACTGTTTTTT
TRBV19	TRBD1	-	TRBJ1-1	CASSPGTGPQINTEAFF	TGTGCCAGTAGTCCCGGGACAGGGCCCCAAATAAACACTGAAGCTTTCTTT
TRBV5-6	TRBD2	-	TRBJ2-1	CASSLGLALPPYNEQFF	TGTGCCAGCAGCTTAGGACTAGCCCTACCTCCCTACAATGAGCAGTTCTTC
TRBV10-3	TRBD2	once	TRBJ2-1	CAISGGRPDPSGGSYNEQFF	TGTGCCATCAGTGGCGGACGGCCCGACCCTTCGGGAGGGTCCTACAATGAGCAGTTCTTC
TRBV11-2	-	-	TRBJ1-6	CASSLDTGSSYNSPLHF	TGTGCCAGCAGCTTAGACACAGGGAGCTCCTATAATTCACCCCTCCACTTT
TRBV5-6	-	-	TRBJ2-3	CASGAYTDTQYF	TGTGCCAGCGGGGCGTACACAGATACGCAGTATTTT
TRBV12-5	-	-	TRBJ2-2	CASGEADLGGGPAGTGELFF	TGTGCTAGTGGCGAAGCCGACCTAGGGGGAGGGCCTGCTGGCACCGGGGAGCTGTTTTTT
TRBV7-2	TRBD2	few	TRBJ2-5	CASSGRTSGIEQYF	TGTGCCAGCAGCGGGAGGACTAGCGGGATTGAGCAGTACTTC
TRBV4-2	-	-	TRBJ1-4	CASSQDKASAGEKLFF	TGTGCCAGCAGCCAAGATAAGGCCTCCGCAGGGGAAAAACTGTTTTTT
TRBV5-1	-	-	TRBJ2-3	CASSKRASGTDTQYF	TGCGCCAGCAGTAAGCGGGCTAGCGGCACAGATACGCAGTATTTT
TRBV11-2	TRBD2	-	TRBJ2-7	CASSLSAATSYNEQYF	TGTGCCAGCAGCTTATCGGCGGCGACTAGCTACAACGAGCAGTACTTC
TRBV6-5	TRBD2	-	TRBJ2-7	CASRKGAGGPSEQYF	TGTGCCAGCAGGAAGGGAGCGGGAGGGCCTAGCGAGCAGTACTTC
TRBV14	-	-	TRBJ2-5	CASSQGYKRQETQYF	TGTGCCAGCAGCCAAGGTTATAAGCGCCAAGAGACCCAGTACTTC
TRBV4-3	TRBD2	-	TRBJ2-1	CASSQERGGRAINEQFF	TGCGCCAGCAGCCAAGAGCGGGGCGGGAGGGCCATCAATGAGCAGTTCTTC
TRBV2	TRBD1	-	TRBJ2-1	CASSEAGDSSYNEQFF	TGTGCCAGCAGTGAAGCGGGGGACAGCTCCTACAATGAGCAGTTCTTC
TRBV29-1	-	once	TRBJ2-1	CSVGGNEQFF	TGCAGCGTTGGAGGGAATGAGCAGTTCTTC
TRBV5-1	TRBD2	-	TRBJ2-1	CASSTSGTSAGEQFF	TGCGCCAGCAGCACCTCCGGGACTAGTGCAGGAGAGCAGTTCTTC
TRBV10-3	-	-	TRBJ2-5	CAISVRVRETQYF	TGTGCCATCAGTGTACGGGTGAGGGAGACCCAGTACTTC
TRBV14	TRBD1	-	TRBJ2-7	CASSQGLTGRREQYF	TGTGCCAGCAGCCAAGGGTTGACAGGGAGAAGGGAGCAGTACTTC
TRBV10-3	-	few	TRBJ1-3	CAISESNRGAGNTIYF	TGTGCCATCAGTGAGTCGAATCGGGGGGCTGGAAACACCATATATTTT
TRBV5-8	TRBD2	once	TRBJ2-3	CASSLVTSGTGDTQYF	TGTGCCAGCAGCTTGGTCACTAGCGGGACTGGAGATACGCAGTATTTT
TRBV9	-	-	TRBJ2-7	CASSVQGSSYEQYF	TGTGCCAGCAGCGTACAGGGCAGCTCCTACGAGCAGTACTTC
TRBV9	TRBD2	-	TRBJ2-3	CASSTKRGETDTQYF	TGTGCCAGCAGCACCAAGCGGGGGGAGACAGATACGCAGTATTTT
TRBV7-3	TRBD1	-	TRBJ2-7	CASSLTGGEAEQYF	TGTGCCAGCAGCTTAACAGGGGGCGAAGCCGAGCAGTACTTC
TRBV27	TRBD2	-	TRBJ2-1	CASSLSSSGSNEQFF	TGTGCCAGCAGTTTGTCGTCTAGCGGGAGTAATGAGCAGTTCTTC
TRBV14	-	-	TRBJ2-5	CASSQEMWRDVQETQYF	TGTGCCAGCAGCCAAGAAATGTGGCGGGACGTCCAAGAGACCCAGTACTTC
TRBV6-5	TRBD1	-	TRBJ2-7	CASSRGQGRPYEQYF	TGTGCCAGCAGCCGCGGACAGGGGCGGCCCTACGAGCAGTACTTC
TRBV29-1	-	-	TRBJ1-2	CSAGGGSYGYTF	TGCAGCGCTGGGGGGGGGAGCTATGGCTACACCTTC